The entry that follows covers one TCR beta chain sequence. Antigen unknown. Original analysis: Filtering differed because ImmunoSEQ produced junction-only sequences that carried no quality scores. This table comes from immunoSEQ multiplex PCR, and its TCRdb copy is limited to in-frame clones, with some not included. The V and J calls and clone size come from that table; D and trimming were worked out from the DNA. The sample comprises about 2 million clones, approximately 94% of which are singletons, and 1.2% rests with the top ten. Germline V lookup: CDR1 GTSNPN, CDR2 SVGIG (reference sequence). The ends were cut back, 0 bases at V and 2 bases at J, with 10 bases in the middle. CDR3 length: 14 amino acids. The data originate from a study of shared clonotypes between healthy human individuals. Study conclusions and caveats: For naive CD4 cells, roughly 5% of clonotypes were shared across a few donors.

Naive-designated CD8 cells lacked CD45RO, were positively enriched for CCR7, and omitted terminally differentiated effector memory CD45RA+ cells. Specimen: naive CD8+ T cells sorted from blood. The TCR originated in a man aged 18 to 29 in good health. The gene calls are TRBV30 and TRBJ1-2; the D is unclear. CDR3 sequence reads: CAWSVGGQNYGYTF. DNA for the CDR3: TGTGCCTGGAGTGTTGGAGGCCAGAACTATGGCTACACCTTC.